The 13 T cell receptor beta chains reported below all come from one sample, sequenced in a study of technical replicates of blood from a few donors. Generated by immunoSEQ multiplex PCR, the TCRdb table keeps only in-frame clones and is missing some. The sample comprises 91,000 or so clones, 95% of which are singletons, and roughly 0.28% rests with the top ten. The source material was T cells isolated from PBMCs. These receptors all stem from a human donor in good health.

The V gene is TRBV7-8, the J gene TRBJ1-5; possible D gene TRBD1, 5 bases. This CDR3 is 16 amino acids long. Looked up from germline, CDR1 is SGHVS and CDR2 is FQNEAQ. Trimming pared 5 bases from V and 0 bases from J, leaving 14 bases between. Here the CDR3 DNA reads TGTGCCAGCAGCCCTTACAGGTTTCCTAGCAATCAGCCCCAGCATTTT. This translates into CASSPYRFPSNQPQHF.

The chain uses TRBV6-5 and TRBJ2-7; D unclear. Per germline, CDR1 MNHEY and CDR2 SVGAGI. This CDR3 spans 10 amino acids. Trimming stripped 8 bases from V and 4 bases from J, with 6 bases between. The CDR3 loop is CASPLYEQYF. The CDR3 DNA reads TGTGCCAGCCCCCTTTACGAGCAGTACTTC.

The chain has TRBV19 and TRBJ2-1; 9 bases match TRBD2. Per germline, CDR1 LNHDA and CDR2 SQIVND (reference sequence). V was pared by 8 bases and J by 5 bases, with 4 bases of the junction left unmatched. CDR3 length: 13 amino acids. The chain's CDR3 is CASRRLADNEQFF. The CDR3 bases are TGTGCCAGTCGGCGACTAGCGGACAATGAGCAGTTCTTC.

The chain joins TRBV19 to TRBJ1-2; D may be TRBD1 (5 bases). The CDR3 consists of 14 residues. V was cut by 3 bases and J by 4 bases, with 12 bases left in between. Germline-derived CDR1 and CDR2 are LNHDA and SQIVND (reference sequence). The CDR3 DNA reads TGTGCCAGTAGTATTTCAGCAGGGCCCTATGGCTACACCTTC. Amino acids: CASSISAGPYGYTF.

The chain links TRBV5-5 to TRBJ2-6, with 11 bases that match TRBD1. The CDR3 sequence is 18 residues long. The V and J ends lost 3 bases and 0 bases, in that order; junction bases with no gene match: 5. Germline V gene data show CDR1 as SGHKS and CDR2 as YYEKEE (reference sequence). The CDR3 DNA reads TGTGCCAGCAGCTGGAGGACAGGGGGCTTCTCTGGGGCCAACGTCCTGACTTTC. It codes for CASSWRTGGFSGANVLTF.

Note on this clone: The sample contains more than one DNA sequence encoding this CDR3. The CDR3 is CASSRGDQPQHF. CDR3 sequence (DNA): TGTGCCAGCAGCCGGGGGGATCAGCCCCAGCATTTT. The chain recombines TRBV7-9 with TRBJ1-5; a possible D gene is TRBD1 (5 bases). CDR1 and CDR2 (germline): SEHNR, FQNEAQ (reference sequence). This CDR3 is 12 amino acids long. V lost 5 bases to trimming and J lost 5 bases, with 7 bases between them.

The chain carries TRBV6-1 and TRBJ2-2; no clear D gene. CDR3 length: 13 residues. V was cut by 11 bases and J by 1 base, with 11 bases left in between. The germline gives CDR1 MNHNS, CDR2 SASEGT. CDR3 coding DNA: TGTGCCCGCGGTTCGGAGAACACCGGGGAGCTGTTTTTT. It is translated as CARGSENTGELFF.

The V gene is TRBV19, the J gene TRBJ2-5; 8 bases are shared with TRBD2. The length of the CDR3 is 13 residues. V lost 6 bases and J lost 4; bases outside the gene matches: 4. Looked up from germline, CDR1 is LNHDA and CDR2 is SQIVND (reference sequence). Here the CDR3 reads CASRLSGGETQYF. CDR3 sequence (DNA): TGTGCCAGTAGACTAAGCGGGGGAGAGACCCAGTACTTC.

The chain links TRBV9 to TRBJ2-7, with 7 bases aligning to TRBD1. The CDR3 is made up of 18 amino acids. Looked up from germline, CDR1 is SGDLS and CDR2 is YYNGEE. V shed 3 bases and J 1 base; nucleotides not matched to a gene: 16. CDR3 loop: CASSGDSYGAVESYEQYF. In DNA, the CDR3 is TGTGCCAGCAGCGGGGACAGCTACGGGGCGGTTGAGTCCTACGAGCAGTACTTC.

This chain connects TRBV4-2 to TRBJ1-4; 9 nucleotides line up with TRBD1. This CDR3 is 14 amino acids long. Germline assignment: CDR1 LGHNA and CDR2 YNFKEQ. Trimming took 3 bases from V and 7 from J; bases not matched to a gene: 3. CDR3 protein: CASSQGQGPEKLFF. CDR3 in DNA: TGTGCCAGCAGCCAGGGACAGGGACCTGAAAAACTGTTTTTT.

The chain joins TRBV18 to TRBJ2-7, with 7 bases identical to TRBD2. Germline CDR1 reads KGHSH; CDR2 reads LQKENI. The CDR3 is 15 amino acids. J was trimmed by 0 bases and V by 1 base; bases with no gene match: 3. The CDR3 DNA sequence: TGTGCCAGCTCACCACAGGGAGGGTCCTCCTACGAGCAGTACTTC. It specifies CASSPQGGSSYEQYF.

The chain joins TRBV6-6 to TRBJ1-2; 7 bases map to TRBD1. The CDR3 has 15 residues. V dropped 5 bases and J dropped 1; count of bases not matched to a gene: 7. The germline gives CDR1 MNHNY, CDR2 SVGAGI (reference sequence). The CDR3 DNA follows: TGTGCCAGCAGTCACGAAGGGGACAGTAACTATGGCTACACCTTC. This translates into CASSHEGDSNYGYTF.

The chain has TRBV19 and TRBJ1-2; D not resolved. The CDR3 extends over 12 amino acids. V dropped 5 bases and J dropped 4 bases, with 8 bases sitting between them. Germline lookup yields CDR1 LNHDA and CDR2 SQIVND (reference sequence). DNA for the CDR3: TGTGCCAGTAGTTTTACACCCTATGGCTACACCTTC. It encodes CASSFTPYGYTF.